This T cell receptor beta chain was identified in a study of T cell changes during pregnancy in multiple sclerosis. The method was immunoSEQ multiplex PCR; TCRdb's version includes in-frame clones alone and lacks a portion of them. Among 60,000 to 75,000 clones listed, roughly 90% were seen once. The material was peripheral blood, obtained before pregnancy. The TCR sequence derives from a female donor with multiple sclerosis, enrolled in a pregnancy study.

The CDR3 DNA is TGTGCCACCAGCCGAACTGATGGTGAGCAGTTCTTC. Its translation is CATSRTDGEQFF. This chain joins TRBV15 and TRBJ2-1; D uncertain. V dropped 5 bases and J dropped 9 bases, with 11 bases sitting between them. Germline lookup yields CDR1 LNHNV and CDR2 YYDKDF (reference sequence). The CDR3 covers 12 residues.